This record covers a single T cell receptor (beta chain). Its cognate antigen is unknown. This may come from a read error, since a much larger clone is one base off. Uncontrolled infection, other autoimmune disease, pregnancy or lactation disqualified patients from enrolment. Trimming at V came to 4 bases and at J to 10 bases, leaving 8 bases not matched to a gene. The CDR3 runs to 14 residues. Germline V gives CDR1 MDHEN, CDR2 SYDVKM. These data belong to a study of T cells in Graves' hyperthyroidism and ophthalmopathy. From RNA transcripts, TCR beta CDR3 regions were amplified. The TCR CDR3 was amplified in a first-round RT-PCR using the HTBI primer set. TCRdb re-called the multiplex PCR reads with MiXCR, one entry per CDR3 protein. The table lists under 400,000 distinct CDR3 sequences, around 20% of them singletons. Study-level results: Patients with ophthalmopathy were separated from those with stable hyperthyroidism by a 13 V-J model.

The specimen was blood. The V and J genes are TRBV28 and TRBJ2-1, with 9 bases fitting TRBD1. The sequence came from a woman aged 45-60 years with Graves' hyperthyroidism. DNA of the CDR3: TGTGCCAGCAGTTCGGCCGGGACAGGGAACGAGCAGTTCTTC. This codes for CASSSAGTGNEQFF.